The 32 T cell receptor beta chains below all came from one sample that was sequenced in a study of long-term antiretroviral therapy in people with HIV. Researchers ran immunoSEQ v3.0 at survey level. Sequencing was performed with immunoSEQ multiplex PCR; in TCRdb, only in-frame clones are kept and a portion is missing. The table lists tens of thousands of clones, 83% of them singletons, with 20% to 30% in the top ten. The sample was unsorted PBMCs, taken 0.4 years after starting antiretroviral therapy. The receptors originated from a middle-aged man with HIV.

This sequence joins TRBV5-1 and TRBJ1-4; 9 bases agree with TRBD1. The CDR3 consists of 15 residues. Germline V gene data show CDR1 as SGHRS and CDR2 as YFSETQ. The junction had 9 bases not matched to a gene; V was cut back by 4 bases and J by 8 bases. CDR3 in amino acids: CASSISGTGREKLFF. DNA of the CDR3: TGCGCCAGCAGCATATCCGGGACAGGGCGGGAAAAACTGTTTTTT.

The chain couples TRBV7-2 to TRBJ2-1; TRBD2 matches 10 bases. Germline V gene lookup returns CDR1 SGHTA and CDR2 FQGNSA. Trimming cost V 2 bases and J 10 bases; bases outside gene matches: 5. The CDR3 totals 14 residues. CDR3 DNA: TGTGCCAGCAGCTTAAGCGGGGGGGCAAGGGAGCAGTTCTTC. Protein product: CASSLSGGAREQFF. The full variable domain, rest sourced from reference TRBV7-2 and TRBJ2-1, is GAGVSQSPSNKVTEKGKDVELRCDPISGHTALYWYRQSLGQGLEFLIYFQGNSAPDKSGLPSDRFSAERTGGSVSTLTIQRTQQEDSAVYLCASSLSGGAREQFFGPGTRLTVL.

Sample share makes this clone medium-sized. This chain connects TRBV27 to TRBJ1-2; 11 nucleotides align to TRBD1. V lost 6 bases, J lost 7 bases, and 4 bases stayed unmatched. CDR3 length: 13 amino acids. From germline, CDR1 is MNHEY and CDR2 SMNVEV (reference sequence). The CDR3 sequence: CASRTGTGGGYTF. The CDR3 region has the DNA TGTGCCAGCAGGACAGGGACAGGGGGTGGCTACACCTTC.

The chain recombines TRBV5-1 with TRBJ2-5, with D hard to call. Germline CDR1 and CDR2: SGHRS and YFSETQ. The CDR3 has 15 amino acids. Trimming left V 4 bases short and J 5 bases short, with 18 bases between. In DNA, the CDR3 is TGCGCCAGCAGCCTACTACCGACGACACTGGAGACCCAGTACTTC. Its protein product is CASSLLPTTLETQYF.

This sequence joins TRBV13 and TRBJ2-5; the D call may be TRBD1 or TRBD2 (6 bases each). This CDR3 has 15 amino acids. Germline V gives CDR1 PRHDT, CDR2 FYEKMQ (reference sequence). V gave up 5 bases and J gave up 5 bases, with 18 bases separating them. In DNA, the CDR3 is TGTGCCAGCAGCCGAAGAAAGGGGGGCGGGGAGACCCAGTACTTC. Its protein is CASSRRKGGGETQYF. The variable domain in full, with the rest retrieved from reference TRBV13 and TRBJ2-5, is AAGVIQSPRHLIKEKRETATLKCYPIPRHDTVYWYQQGPGQDPQFLISFYEKMQSDKGSIPDRFSAQQFSDYHSELNMSSLELGDSALYFCASSRRKGGGETQYFGPGTRLLVL.

The V and J genes are TRBV5-1 and TRBJ2-2; D might be TRBD2 (5 bases). The germline gives CDR1 SGHRS, CDR2 YFSETQ. There are 16 residues in the CDR3. Trimming took off 0 bases at V and 1 base at J, with 10 bases between the two ends. CDR3 bases: TGCGCCAGCAGCTTGGCCGGGAACTTGAACACCGGGGAGCTGTTTTTT. As protein: CASSLAGNLNTGELFF. Combining the CDR3 with reference TRBV5-1 and TRBJ2-2 gives the whole variable domain KAGVTQTPRYLIKTRGQQVTLSCSPISGHRSVSWYQQTPGQGLQFLFEYFSETQRNKGNFPGRFSGRQFSNSRSEMNVSTLELGDSALYLCASSLAGNLNTGELFFGEGSRLTVL.

This clone was counted between two and nine times. The chain uses TRBV27 and TRBJ2-1; TRBD1 agrees at 7 bases. Germline V gene lookup returns CDR1 MNHEY and CDR2 SMNVEV (reference sequence). The CDR3 runs to 12 residues. Trimming cost V 6 bases and J 8 bases; bases outside gene matches: 4. The CDR3 is CASSSTGDEQFF. Here the CDR3 DNA reads TGTGCCAGCAGCTCAACAGGGGATGAGCAGTTCTTC.

The V and J genes are TRBV2 and TRBJ2-7; 9 nucleotides line up with TRBD1. Germline V lookup: CDR1 SNHLY, CDR2 FYNNEI. V shed 8 bases, J shed 5 bases, and the junction held 13 bases outside the gene matches. The CDR3 totals 15 residues. The CDR3 coding sequence is TGTGCCAGCGGGAACAGGGGGCGAGGTAGGGACGAGCAGTACTTC. Its translation is CASGNRGRGRDEQYF.

The table lists this clone with a few counts. Other DNA variants within this sample encode the same CDR3. This sequence joins TRBV5-6 and TRBJ2-7, with D perhaps matching TRBD1 (5 bases). The V gene lost 3 bases and the J gene lost 2 bases, with 12 bases spanning the gap. The length of the CDR3 is 14 residues. Germline loops: CDR1 SGHDT, CDR2 YYEEEE. Here the CDR3 DNA reads TGTGCCAGCAGCTCCCCCGGACACACCTACGAGCAGTACTTC. This translates into CASSSPGHTYEQYF.

The J gene is TRBJ2-3, the V gene TRBV9, with 8 bases identical to TRBD2. This CDR3 has 16 amino acids. Trimming removed 0 bases from V and 1 base from J; junction bases left unmatched: 4. Germline V CDR1 and CDR2: SGDLS, YYNGEE. CDR3 DNA sequence: TGTGCCAGCAGCGTAGGGCGGGGGGCCGGCACAGATACGCAGTATTTT. Encoded protein: CASSVGRGAGTDTQYF.

The rearrangement uses TRBV27 and TRBJ2-2; TRBD1 matches at 9 bases. V trimming: 3 bases; J trimming: 7 bases; junction bases outside the gene matches: 6. This CDR3 is built from 15 residues. The germline V gene encodes CDR1 MNHEY and CDR2 SMNVEV (reference sequence). The CDR3 here is CASSFVQGADGELFF. The CDR3, as DNA: TGTGCCAGCAGTTTCGTACAGGGGGCGGACGGGGAGCTGTTTTTT.

This chain uses TRBV2 with TRBJ1-2; D perhaps matches TRBD1 (6 bases). The CDR3 length is 15 residues. Trimming shortened V by 6 bases and J by 0 bases, and 14 bases separated the two germline ends. Germline-derived CDR1 and CDR2 are SNHLY and FYNNEI. Here the CDR3 DNA reads TGTGCCAGCAGCCCACCAGACAGGTCTAACTATGGCTACACCTTC. This translates into CASSPPDRSNYGYTF.

The J gene is TRBJ2-5, the V gene TRBV27; D possibly corresponds to TRBD2 (7 bases). This CDR3 is built from 15 residues. V was shortened by 3 bases and J by 5 bases, with 16 bases between the two germline ends. Germline V gene sequence: CDR1 MNHEY, CDR2 SMNVEV (reference sequence). The CDR3 here is CASSFLGGAEETQYF. Here the CDR3 DNA reads TGTGCCAGCAGTTTTCTAGGGGGGGCGGAGGAGACCCAGTACTTC.

The chain couples TRBV6-5 to TRBJ1-1, with 12 nucleotides matching TRBD1. The germline V gene has CDR1 MNHEY and CDR2 SVGAGI. This CDR3 has 14 residues. With V trimmed by 2 bases and J by 6 bases, 1 base remained unmatched. This chain's CDR3 is CASSYGTGGPEAFF. The CDR3 nucleotides read TGTGCCAGCAGTTACGGGACAGGGGGCCCTGAAGCTTTCTTT.

This chain uses TRBV7-2 with TRBJ2-3; 11 positions match TRBD2. CDR1 is SGHTA and CDR2 is FQGNSA in the germline V gene. The length of the CDR3 is 16 residues. The J segment lost 7 bases and the V segment lost 1 base, leaving 7 bases of the junction unmatched. The CDR3: CASSLVGSGGANTQYF. CDR3 DNA: TGTGCCAGCAGCTTAGTGGGTAGCGGGGGGGCAAATACGCAGTATTTT.

The V and J genes are TRBV28 and TRBJ1-5, with a weak D call TRBD1 (6 bases). Germline loops: CDR1 MDHEN, CDR2 SYDVKM. V was clipped by 7 bases and J by 2 bases, with 15 bases between them. The CDR3 has 15 residues. As DNA, the CDR3 is TGTGCCAGCACAAGATCCAGGGGCGGCAATCAGCCCCAGCATTTT. Amino acids: CASTRSRGGNQPQHF. Complete variable domain (other parts from reference TRBV28 and TRBJ1-5): DVKVTQSSRYLVKRTGEKVFLECVQDMDHENMFWYRQDPGLGLRLIYFSYDVKMKEKGDIPEGYSVSREKKERFSLILESASTNQTSMYLCASTRSRGGNQPQHFGDGTRLSIL.

V is TRBV5-4 and J is TRBJ1-4; TRBD1 matches 8 bases. The junction had 3 bases not matched to a gene; V was cut back by 2 bases and J by 0 bases. The CDR3 runs to 16 residues. The germline V gene has CDR1 SGHNT and CDR2 YYREEE (reference sequence). The CDR3 spells CASSLGQGTTNEKLFF. The CDR3 bases are TGTGCCAGCAGCTTAGGACAGGGTACAACTAATGAAAAACTGTTTTTT.

This sequence joins TRBV7-3 and TRBJ2-3; 10 bases match TRBD2. Losses at the gene ends were 3 bases for V and 1 base for J; bases not matched to a gene: 4. This CDR3 is built from 16 residues. Germline values: CDR1 SGHTA, CDR2 FQGTGA. CDR3 coding DNA: TGTGCCAGCAGCTTGGCGCTAGCGGGGGGCACAGATACGCAGTATTTT. It translates to CASSLALAGGTDTQYF.

This chain joins TRBV11-1 and TRBJ2-4; the D is unclear. The V gene's germline CDR1 is SGHAT and CDR2 FQDESV (reference sequence). V was shortened by 0 bases and J by 4 bases, with 4 bases between the two germline ends. CDR3 length: 13 residues. For the CDR3, the DNA is TGTGCCAGCAGCTTAGCGGGAAAAAACATTCAGTACTTC. Translated, it gives CASSLAGKNIQYF.

This chain joins TRBV11-2 and TRBJ2-5; tentatively, D is TRBD1 or TRBD2 (6 bases each). The germline CDR1 and CDR2 sequences are SGHAT and FQNNGV. The CDR3 is made up of 15 amino acids. V shed 3 bases and J shed 4 bases, with 15 bases lying between them. This CDR3 is CASSFSGATGETQYF. The CDR3 nucleotides are TGTGCCAGCAGCTTCTCGGGGGCCACGGGAGAGACCCAGTACTTC. The full variable domain, rest sourced from reference TRBV11-2 and TRBJ2-5, is EAGVAQSPRYKIIEKRQSVAFWCNPISGHATLYWYQQILGQGPKLLIQFQNNGVVDDSQLPKDRFSAERLKGVDSTLKIQPAKLEDSAVYLCASSFSGATGETQYFGPGTRLLVL.

The rearrangement links TRBV6-1 to TRBJ1-2; D call uncertain. Germline loops: CDR1 MNHNS, CDR2 SASEGT. V lost 4 bases to trimming and J lost 1 base, with 7 bases between them. The CDR3 sequence is 13 residues long. CDR3 in DNA: TGTGCCAGCAGTGGAAGCAGTAACTATGGCTACACCTTC. Its translation is CASSGSSNYGYTF.

This chain joins TRBV28 and TRBJ2-1; possible D gene TRBD2, 6 bases. V gave up 2 bases and J gave up 0 bases, with 14 bases separating them. The germline V gene has CDR1 MDHEN and CDR2 SYDVKM. The CDR3 has 17 residues. CDR3 region: CASSLVTGLSSYNEQFF. CDR3 in DNA: TGTGCCAGCAGTTTAGTCACGGGACTCAGCTCCTACAATGAGCAGTTCTTC.

The DNA of the CDR3 is TGCGCCAGCAGCCGGGACAGGCAAGAGACCCAGTACTTC. Protein sequence: CASSRDRQETQYF. The chain employs TRBV4-1 and TRBJ2-5; 8 bases match TRBD1. The CDR3 has 13 residues. CDR1 and CDR2 (germline): MGHRA, YSYEKL. The trim removed 4 bases at V and 2 bases at J, leaving 0 bases unmatched.

In DNA form, the CDR3 reads TGTGCCAGCAGCTTAGCCACCACGGGCAAGAACACTGAAGCTTTCTTT. Translated, it gives CASSLATTGKNTEAFF. The chain uses TRBV7-2 and TRBJ1-1; D is uncertain. V was cut by 0 bases and J by 1 base, with 12 bases left in between. The CDR3 length is 16 residues. Germline V gene sequence: CDR1 SGHTA, CDR2 FQGNSA.

The chain links TRBV7-2 to TRBJ2-7; 10 bases line up with TRBD2. This CDR3 has 15 residues. J gave up 2 bases and V 4 bases, and 5 bases lay outside the gene matches. Germline CDR1 reads SGHTA; CDR2 reads FQGNSA. In DNA form, the CDR3 reads TGTGCCAGCAGCTCCCGACTAGCGGGTACCTACGAGCAGTACTTC. The encoded protein is CASSSRLAGTYEQYF.

This clone was detected a few times. The chain employs TRBV2 and TRBJ1-2; 10 nucleotides align to TRBD1. The CDR3 contains 14 residues. The germline V gene encodes CDR1 SNHLY and CDR2 FYNNEI. After removal of 7 bases from V and 4 bases from J, the junction contained 6 bases not matched to a gene. The CDR3, as DNA: TGTGCCAGCACGTTTGGGACAGGGGTCTATGGCTACACCTTC. As protein: CASTFGTGVYGYTF.

The V gene is TRBV27, the J gene TRBJ2-7; no clear D. V was cut by 0 bases and J by 3 bases, with 6 bases left in between. Germline CDR1 MNHEY, CDR2 SMNVEV (reference sequence). The CDR3 is 13 amino acids. Here the CDR3 reads CASSLSTYYEQYF. The CDR3 DNA reads as TGTGCCAGCAGTTTATCGACCTACTACGAGCAGTACTTC.

This clone was seen a single time. The gene calls are TRBV5-6 and TRBJ2-1; no clear D. The germline V gene encodes CDR1 SGHDT and CDR2 YYEEEE. V was clipped by 0 bases and J by 7 bases, with 8 bases between them. This CDR3 has 13 amino acids. For the CDR3, the DNA is TGTGCCAGCAGCTTGGTGCCCAGTAATGAGCAGTTCTTC. This sequence encodes CASSLVPSNEQFF.

The chain has TRBV13 and TRBJ2-4; D is possibly TRBD2 (5 bases). Germline assignment: CDR1 PRHDT and CDR2 FYEKMQ (reference sequence). With 4 bases removed from V and 1 base from J, the gap between germline ends came to 11 bases. The CDR3 loop spans 15 amino acids. The chain's CDR3 is CASSWRRRAKNIQYF. CDR3 nucleotides: TGTGCCAGCAGCTGGAGGAGAAGGGCCAAAAACATTCAGTACTTC.

This clone qualifies as medium-sized (0.01 to 0.1%). This chain connects TRBV6-1 to TRBJ1-1; D is perhaps TRBD1 (5 bases). This CDR3 spans 14 amino acids. Trimming removed 5 bases at V and 7 bases at J, with 17 bases between. Germline lookup yields CDR1 MNHNS and CDR2 SASEGT. DNA for the CDR3: TGTGCCAGCAGTTTCCCGGACGGGACCCATGAAGCTTTCTTT. Protein product: CASSFPDGTHEAFF.

The V gene is TRBV20-1, the J gene TRBJ1-2; 12 bases fit TRBD1. The CDR3 is 11 amino acids. Germline V CDR1 and CDR2: DFQATT, SNEGSKA (reference sequence). CDR3 region: CPGQGALGYTF. The CDR3 DNA reads TGCCCGGGACAGGGGGCATTGGGCTACACCTTC.

The chain uses TRBV2 and TRBJ1-1; D gene uncertain. The CDR3 runs to 10 residues. Trimming took 9 bases from V and 3 from J, leaving 5 bases between them. Germline values: CDR1 SNHLY, CDR2 FYNNEI. CDR3 sequence (DNA): TGTGCCAGACACCACACTGAAGCTTTCTTT. Its translation is CARHHTEAFF.